This TCR beta chain comes out of a study of Graves' ophthalmopathy and Graves' hyperthyroidism. Study background: Stable hyperthyroidism denotes an absence of ophthalmopathy throughout 18 months of follow-up. Findings of the study overall: Most expanded clonotypes from thyroid (those above 0.001 frequency) were also found in blood. Sensitivity of roughly 88% and specificity of roughly 80% were achieved when a 13-signature model separated ophthalmopathy from stable hyperthyroidism. Ophthalmopathy progression predictions by the model showed around 72% specificity and about 71% sensitivity.

Regarding this clonotype: The antigen is unknown.

RNA served as the template for amplifying TCR beta CDR3 regions. First-round RT-PCR employed HTBI primers, with a second-round multiplex PCR after it. TCRdb processed the multiplex PCR reads anew with MiXCR; each CDR3 protein has one entry. The sample includes 900,000 to 1,200,000 distinct CDR3 sequences, 35% to 40% of them seen just once. The CDR3 runs 15 residues. Per the germline V gene, CDR1 is SGHTA and CDR2 is FQGTGA. V lost 3 bases and J 2 bases, leaving 13 bases between the germline ends. The chain is built from TRBV7-3 and TRBJ2-5, with unresolved D. This sequence originates from an adult man with Graves' hyperthyroidism. Material: peripheral blood or thyroid tissue (not recorded which). CDR3 residues: CASSLGGVPQETQYF. The CDR3 DNA reads TGTGCCAGCAGCTTGGGCGGAGTACCACAAGAGACCCAGTACTTC.